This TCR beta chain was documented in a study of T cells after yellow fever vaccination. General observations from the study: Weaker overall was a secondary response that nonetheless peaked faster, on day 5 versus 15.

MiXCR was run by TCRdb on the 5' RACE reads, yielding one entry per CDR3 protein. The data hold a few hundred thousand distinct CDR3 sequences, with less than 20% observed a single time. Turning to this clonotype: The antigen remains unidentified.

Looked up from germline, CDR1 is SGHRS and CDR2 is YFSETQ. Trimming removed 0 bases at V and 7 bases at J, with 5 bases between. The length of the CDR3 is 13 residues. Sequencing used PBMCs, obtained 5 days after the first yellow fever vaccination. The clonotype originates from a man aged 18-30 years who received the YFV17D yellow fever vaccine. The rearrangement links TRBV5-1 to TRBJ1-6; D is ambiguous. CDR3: CASSLDANSPLHF. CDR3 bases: TGCGCCAGCAGCTTGGACGCCAATTCACCCCTCCACTTT. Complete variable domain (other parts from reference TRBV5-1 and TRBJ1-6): KAGVTQTPRYLIKTRGQQVTLSCSPISGHRSVSWYQQTPGQGLQFLFEYFSETQRNKGNFPGRFSGRQFSNSRSEMNVSTLELGDSALYLCASSLDANSPLHFGNGTRLTVT.